A selection of T cell receptor beta chains follows, all from one sample in a study of blood T cell repertoires in COVID-19. Sequencing was performed with immunoSEQ multiplex PCR; in TCRdb, only in-frame clones are kept and a portion is missing. The profile shows roughly 200,000 clones, around 82% of them singletons. The material sequenced was peripheral blood. The receptors come from a man aged 45-65 years with active or convalescent COVID-19. The CDR3 runs from the conserved cysteine through the conserved F or W. Each record gives: CDR3 protein, V gene.

CASSYSPEGWRDTQYF | TRBV6-5
CASRLDYTDTQYF | TRBV2
CASSPIESSYNEQFF | TRBV18
CASSENYSYGYTF | TRBV6-1
CASTPFPVAGPLHF | TRBV27
CASSSEPSQGSGSPLHF | TRBV5-1
CASSWRQGNTEAFF | TRBV5-1
CSVGWDSHLNTEAFF | TRBV29-1
CASSQEYPGGSKNIQYF | TRBV3-1/TRBV3-2
CASSVGQDCTF | TRBV9
CASSHAQGAVQPQHF | TRBV7-8
CASSSAGTGTNEQYF | TRBV11-1
CASSIVQGLYSNQPQHF | TRBV19
CASRDPGDSMNTEAFF | TRBV6-4
CASSIRGRGNEQFF | TRBV19
CASSPETAGDRGFFF | TRBV18
CASSTGGEVNTEAFF | TRBV28
CASTRTGGPYEQYF | TRBV19